What follows is one TCR beta chain and its context. These data come from a study of cytomegalovirus exposure and HLA in healthy donors. V lost 2 bases to trimming and J lost 12 bases, with 18 bases between them. The germline gives CDR1 MNHEY, CDR2 SVGAGI. The CDR3 is 14 amino acids. PCR involved 60 Vbeta and 13 Jbeta primers. Here immunoSEQ multiplex PCR was the method, and the copy in TCRdb shows in-frame clones only, minus some. The sample consists of around 77,000 clones, 75% to 85% of them appearing once. This receptor was taken from a man between 40 and 49 years old in good health and CMV-seronegative. This sequence joins TRBV6-5 and TRBJ2-3, with D maybe TRBD1 (5 bases). The source material was PBMCs. The CDR3 reads CASSYRVDNPSQYF. CDR3 nucleotides: TGTGCCAGCAGTTACCGCGTGGACAACCCTTCCCAGTATTTT.